Listed below are T cell receptor beta chains from one sample, sequenced in a study of regulatory T cells in long-lasting Graves disease. TCRdb ran MiXCR on the multiplex PCR reads and lists one entry per CDR3 protein. The sample shows roughly 450,000 distinct CDR3 sequences, about 25% of them seen only once. This material consisted of peripheral blood mononuclear cells (PBMCs), taken when the disease was refractory, from a patient treated with antithyroid drugs. All receptors derive from a female donor with Graves disease. CDR3s include the opening cysteine and the closing phenylalanine or tryptophan. A D gene is named only where the DNA matches it firmly. Where a row states a size, it is once, few, many or the class of an expanded clone; other rows omit it.

j_call: TRBJ1-1; d_call: TRBD1; v_call: TRBV13; clone_size: many; cdr3_nt: TGTGCCAGCAGCTACGGTACAGGGGATACTGAAGCTTTCTTT; cdr3_aa: CASSYGTGDTEAFF
j_call: TRBJ2-2; d_call: TRBD2; v_call: TRBV30; clone_size: few; cdr3_nt: TGTGTAGTGTCGGTAGCGGGAGCCGGGGAGCTGTTTTTT; cdr3_aa: CVVSVAGAGELFF
j_call: TRBJ2-7; d_call: .; v_call: TRBV27; clone_size: few; cdr3_nt: TGTGCCAGCAGTGCCTACCCGGACGCGAGCTCCTACGAGCAGTACTTC; cdr3_aa: CASSAYPDASSYEQYF
j_call: TRBJ2-7; d_call: TRBD1; v_call: TRBV20-1; clone_size: few; cdr3_nt: TGCAGTGCTAGAGATAGTAGGGGACAGTGGATCTACGAGCAGTACTTC; cdr3_aa: CSARDSRGQWIYEQYF
j_call: TRBJ1-4; d_call: .; v_call: TRBV30; clone_size: few; cdr3_nt: TGTGCCTGGAGTACCGGGGAGGGTAGTGAAAAACTGTTTTTT; cdr3_aa: CAWSTGEGSEKLFF
j_call: TRBJ2-3; d_call: .; v_call: TRBV20-1; clone_size: few; cdr3_nt: TGCAGTGCTAGAGATGGGTCGTGGCGCACAGATACGCAGTATTTT; cdr3_aa: CSARDGSWRTDTQYF
j_call: TRBJ1-6; d_call: .; v_call: TRBV5-1; clone_size: .; cdr3_nt: TGCGCCAGCAGCTTGGTAGGGTCTGGGGATTCACCCCTCCACTTT; cdr3_aa: CASSLVGSGDSPLHF
j_call: TRBJ2-7; d_call: .; v_call: TRBV28; clone_size: many; cdr3_nt: TGTGCCAGCAGTCTCATCGGTCGGGGGGCTGCCTACGAGCAGTACTTC; cdr3_aa: CASSLIGRGAAYEQYF
j_call: TRBJ1-2; d_call: .; v_call: TRBV7-2; clone_size: few; cdr3_nt: TGTGCCAGCAGCTTACATCCGGGACCCTATGGCTACACCTTC; cdr3_aa: CASSLHPGPYGYTF
j_call: TRBJ1-1; d_call: .; v_call: TRBV7-3; clone_size: few; cdr3_nt: TGTGCCAGCAGCTTACGACCACCCGGGGGGAACACTGAAGCTTTCTTT; cdr3_aa: CASSLRPPGGNTEAFF
j_call: TRBJ1-4; d_call: .; v_call: TRBV15; clone_size: many; cdr3_nt: TGTGCCACCAGCGATGCCAGGGGCAAACTGTTTTTT; cdr3_aa: CATSDARGKLFF
j_call: TRBJ2-7; d_call: .; v_call: TRBV28; clone_size: few; cdr3_nt: TGTGCCAGCACCCTGACCGGGACAAATCCCTACGAGCAGTACTTC; cdr3_aa: CASTLTGTNPYEQYF
j_call: TRBJ1-4; d_call: .; v_call: TRBV12-3/TRBV12-4; clone_size: .; cdr3_nt: TGTGCCAGCAGTTTATTTTCTGAAAAACTGTTTTTT; cdr3_aa: CASSLFSEKLFF
j_call: TRBJ2-7; d_call: .; v_call: TRBV13; clone_size: many; cdr3_nt: TGTGCCAGCAGCAACAGGAACTACGAGCAGTACTTC; cdr3_aa: CASSNRNYEQYF
j_call: TRBJ2-5; d_call: .; v_call: TRBV6-5; clone_size: many; cdr3_nt: TGTGCCAGCAGTTACGGACCCGGGGCGGGAGAGACCCAGTACTTC; cdr3_aa: CASSYGPGAGETQYF
j_call: TRBJ1-5; d_call: TRBD1; v_call: TRBV20-1; clone_size: .; cdr3_nt: TGCAGTGCTCGGAATATCATGCGACAGGGGTCCAATCAGCCCCAGCATTTT; cdr3_aa: CSARNIMRQGSNQPQHF
j_call: TRBJ2-6; d_call: .; v_call: TRBV20-1; clone_size: few; cdr3_nt: TGCAGTGCTGAGGCTGGGGCCAACGTCCTGACTTTC; cdr3_aa: CSAEAGANVLTF
j_call: TRBJ2-2; d_call: .; v_call: TRBV6-1; clone_size: .; cdr3_nt: TGTGCCAGCCTTGAGGGCGGGTTGGGGACCGGGGAGCTGTTTTTT; cdr3_aa: CASLEGGLGTGELFF
j_call: TRBJ1-4; d_call: .; v_call: TRBV18; clone_size: few; cdr3_nt: TGTGCCAGCTCACCGGCTGGGGGATCAACTAATGAAAAACTGTTTTTT; cdr3_aa: CASSPAGGSTNEKLFF
j_call: TRBJ1-5; d_call: TRBD1; v_call: TRBV5-5; clone_size: .; cdr3_nt: TGTGCCAGCAGCTTAGGGTCAGGGGGCGCGGATCAGCCCCAGCATTTT; cdr3_aa: CASSLGSGGADQPQHF
j_call: TRBJ1-2; d_call: .; v_call: TRBV28; clone_size: many; cdr3_nt: TGTGCCAGCAGGCACGACAGGTCAAAAGTTCTCTACTATGGCTACACCTTC; cdr3_aa: CASRHDRSKVLYYGYTF
j_call: TRBJ1-2; d_call: .; v_call: TRBV20-1; clone_size: .; cdr3_nt: TGCAGTGCTGTCCGGGACATTCCTCGCTACACCTTC; cdr3_aa: CSAVRDIPRYTF
j_call: TRBJ2-2; d_call: .; v_call: TRBV19; clone_size: .; cdr3_nt: TGTGCCACCAGGGGGTTGGTAGCGGGACCCGGGGAGCTGTTTTTT; cdr3_aa: CATRGLVAGPGELFF
j_call: TRBJ2-3; d_call: .; v_call: TRBV5-1; clone_size: .; cdr3_nt: TGCGCCAGCAGCTTGATTCGCGTAGGAAGCACAGATACGCAGTATTTT; cdr3_aa: CASSLIRVGSTDTQYF
j_call: TRBJ2-7; d_call: .; v_call: TRBV2; clone_size: many; cdr3_nt: TGTGCCAGCACCGGACCACCCCAGAACGAGCAGTACTTC; cdr3_aa: CASTGPPQNEQYF
j_call: TRBJ2-5; d_call: TRBD1; v_call: TRBV29-1; clone_size: many; cdr3_nt: TGCAGCGTTGAAGATCGGACAGGGGGCCAAGAGACCCAGTACTTC; cdr3_aa: CSVEDRTGGQETQYF
j_call: TRBJ1-5; d_call: .; v_call: TRBV7-9; clone_size: few; cdr3_nt: TGTGCCAGCAGCTTAGCAGGGGCGTACAATCAGCCCCAGCATTTT; cdr3_aa: CASSLAGAYNQPQHF
j_call: TRBJ2-1; d_call: .; v_call: TRBV30; clone_size: many; cdr3_nt: TGTGCCTGGGGAAGGGAGCAGTTCTTC; cdr3_aa: CAWGREQFF
j_call: TRBJ2-5; d_call: TRBD2; v_call: TRBV7-8; clone_size: .; cdr3_nt: TGTGCCAGCAGCCAACGCCTAGCGGGAGGATCGGAGACCCAGTACTTC; cdr3_aa: CASSQRLAGGSETQYF
j_call: TRBJ1-4; d_call: TRBD1; v_call: TRBV28; clone_size: many; cdr3_nt: TGTGCCAGCAGTCAACTATATATGCAGGGGGCAGGGTCTGGTGAAAAACTGTTTTTT; cdr3_aa: CASSQLYMQGAGSGEKLFF
j_call: TRBJ2-2; d_call: .; v_call: TRBV7-3; clone_size: .; cdr3_nt: TGTGCCAGCAGCCCGATTGTAGACACCGGGGAGCTGTTTTTT; cdr3_aa: CASSPIVDTGELFF
j_call: TRBJ1-2; d_call: .; v_call: TRBV7-9; clone_size: .; cdr3_nt: TGTGCCACCTCCCGGGACTATGGCTACACCTTC; cdr3_aa: CATSRDYGYTF
j_call: TRBJ1-2; d_call: .; v_call: TRBV19; clone_size: .; cdr3_nt: TGTGCCAGTGGACCCTCGAACTATGGCTACACCTTC; cdr3_aa: CASGPSNYGYTF
j_call: TRBJ2-5; d_call: .; v_call: TRBV28; clone_size: many; cdr3_nt: TGTGCCAGCATCGAGGCGGGGGCTAGGGGCCAGTACTTC; cdr3_aa: CASIEAGARGQYF
j_call: TRBJ2-5; d_call: TRBD1; v_call: TRBV6-9; clone_size: .; cdr3_nt: TGTGCCAGCAGTTACCCCGGACAGGGCAAAGAGACCCAGTACTTC; cdr3_aa: CASSYPGQGKETQYF
j_call: TRBJ1-2; d_call: .; v_call: TRBV2; clone_size: many; cdr3_nt: TGTGCCAGCAGTGCCACAGGGAACTATGGCTACACCTTC; cdr3_aa: CASSATGNYGYTF
j_call: TRBJ2-7; d_call: TRBD2; v_call: TRBV28; clone_size: many; cdr3_nt: TGTGCCAGCAGTTACGGACTAGCGCCGGCCTACGAGCAGTACTTC; cdr3_aa: CASSYGLAPAYEQYF
j_call: TRBJ2-1; d_call: TRBD2; v_call: TRBV20-1; clone_size: .; cdr3_nt: TGCAGTGCTGCTAGCGGTCGATACAATGAGCAGTTCTTC; cdr3_aa: CSAASGRYNEQFF
j_call: TRBJ1-2; d_call: .; v_call: TRBV6-1; clone_size: many; cdr3_nt: TGTGCCAGCAGTGAAAATTGGAGGGGAGGTGGCTACACCTTC; cdr3_aa: CASSENWRGGGYTF
j_call: TRBJ2-7; d_call: TRBD1; v_call: TRBV20-1; clone_size: .; cdr3_nt: TGCAGTGCTCCGTCCATAAGGACAGGGACCTACGAGCAGTACTTC; cdr3_aa: CSAPSIRTGTYEQYF
j_call: TRBJ1-2; d_call: .; v_call: TRBV20-1; clone_size: many; cdr3_nt: TGCAGTGCTAGATATGGGGGGCGAATCGGCCATTATGGCTACACCTTC; cdr3_aa: CSARYGGRIGHYGYTF